Following are 6 T cell receptor beta chains from one sample sequenced in a study of Tregs in tolerant kidney transplant recipients. Data came from immunoSEQ multiplex PCR; TCRdb stores just in-frame clones and leaves some out. The repertoire holds some 62,000 clones, with 95% to 98% as singletons. This specimen consisted of Tregs from blood, obtained before the transplant. The source of these receptors is a human donor who received a combined kidney and bone marrow transplant.

The CDR3 protein is CASTQGFSPLHF. The CDR3 DNA reads as TGTGCCAGCACGCAGGGGTTCTCACCCCTCCACTTT. This chain connects TRBV6-6 to TRBJ1-6, with a possible D match to TRBD1 (6 bases). The V gene lost 7 bases and the J gene lost 10 bases, with 11 bases spanning the gap. Germline CDR1 and CDR2: MNHNY and SVGAGI (reference sequence). The CDR3 runs 12 residues.

The chain is built from TRBV7-2 and TRBJ1-1, with D uncertain. Trimming removed 2 bases at V and 4 bases at J, with 8 bases between. This CDR3 is 13 amino acids long. From germline, CDR1 is SGHTA and CDR2 FQGNSA. CDR3 coding DNA: TGTGCCAGCAGCTTACTTGTTTTCACTGAAGCTTTCTTT. It translates to CASSLLVFTEAFF.

The chain uses TRBV7-2 and TRBJ2-5; D is uncertain. Germline CDR1 SGHTA, CDR2 FQGNSA. Trimming cost V 5 bases and J 0 bases, with 10 bases left between them. CDR3 length equals 14 residues. CDR3 loop: CASSPRRYQETQYF. The CDR3 DNA follows: TGTGCCAGCAGCCCTAGGCGGTACCAAGAGACCCAGTACTTC. Complete variable domain (other parts from reference TRBV7-2 and TRBJ2-5): GAGVSQSPSNKVTEKGKDVELRCDPISGHTALYWYRQSLGQGLEFLIYFQGNSAPDKSGLPSDRFSAERTGGSVSTLTIQRTQQEDSAVYLCASSPRRYQETQYFGPGTRLLVL.

This rearrangement joins TRBV11-3 to TRBJ2-7; D uncertain. This CDR3 spans 13 amino acids. V lost 0 bases and J lost 1, with 4 bases in between. Germline V CDR1 and CDR2: SGHNT, YENEEA. This chain's CDR3 is CASSLDRSYEQYF. The CDR3 DNA reads as TGTGCCAGCAGCTTAGATCGGTCCTACGAGCAGTACTTC.

This clone was counted a single time. V and J are TRBV5-6 and TRBJ2-5, with 7 nucleotides matching TRBD1. The J call may be mistaken, given a closer DNA end match to TRBJ2-7. This CDR3 is 16 amino acids long. Germline V lookup: CDR1 SGHDT, CDR2 YYEEEE. CDR3: CASSPRTGTVRYEQYF. In DNA form, the CDR3 reads TGTGCCAGCAGTCCAAGAACCGGGACAGTAAGATACGAGCAGTACTTC.

The chain joins TRBV5-4 to TRBJ1-6; TRBD1 matches at 9 bases. The CDR3 spans 15 residues. V shed 4 bases and J 9 bases; nucleotides not matched to a gene: 8. Germline-derived CDR1 and CDR2 are SGHNT and YYREEE (reference sequence). The CDR3 sequence is CASSSGQGFSSPLHF. DNA of the CDR3: TGTGCCAGCAGCAGCGGACAGGGGTTCAGTTCACCCCTCCACTTT. The entire variable domain, with the rest obtained from reference TRBV5-4 and TRBJ1-6, is as follows: ETGVTQSPTHLIKTRGQQVTLRCSSQSGHNTVSWYQQALGQGPQFIFQYYREEENGRGNFPPRFSGLQFPNYSSELNVNALELDDSALYLCASSSGQGFSSPLHFGNGTRLTVT.